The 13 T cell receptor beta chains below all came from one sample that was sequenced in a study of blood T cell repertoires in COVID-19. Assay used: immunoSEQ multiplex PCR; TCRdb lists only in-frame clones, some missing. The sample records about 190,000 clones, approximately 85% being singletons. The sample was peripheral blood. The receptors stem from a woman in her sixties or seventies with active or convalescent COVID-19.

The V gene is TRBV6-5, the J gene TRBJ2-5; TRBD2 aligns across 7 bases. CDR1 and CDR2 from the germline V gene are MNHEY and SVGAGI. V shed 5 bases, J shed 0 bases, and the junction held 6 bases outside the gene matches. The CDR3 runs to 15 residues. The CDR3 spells CASSRGTNNQETQYF. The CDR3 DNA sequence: TGTGCCAGCAGTCGGGGGACTAACAACCAAGAGACCCAGTACTTC.

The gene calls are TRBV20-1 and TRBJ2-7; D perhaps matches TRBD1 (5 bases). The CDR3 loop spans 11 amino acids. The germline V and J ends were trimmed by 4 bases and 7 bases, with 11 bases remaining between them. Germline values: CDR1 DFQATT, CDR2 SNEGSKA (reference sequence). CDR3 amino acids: CSANLGREQYF. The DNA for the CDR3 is TGCAGTGCTAACCTGGGGCGGGAGCAGTACTTC.

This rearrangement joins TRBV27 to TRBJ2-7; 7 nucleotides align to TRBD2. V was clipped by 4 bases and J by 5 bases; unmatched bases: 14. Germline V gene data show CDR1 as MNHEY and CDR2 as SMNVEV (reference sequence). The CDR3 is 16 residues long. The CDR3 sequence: CASSSRGGRVGNEQYF. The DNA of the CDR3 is TGTGCCAGCAGTTCTCGTGGAGGGAGGGTGGGGAACGAGCAGTACTTC.

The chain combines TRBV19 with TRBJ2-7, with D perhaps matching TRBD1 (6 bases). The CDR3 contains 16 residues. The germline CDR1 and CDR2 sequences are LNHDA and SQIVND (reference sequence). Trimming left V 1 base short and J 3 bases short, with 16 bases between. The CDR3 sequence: CASSIGSGDGFYEQYF. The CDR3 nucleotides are TGTGCCAGTAGTATAGGTTCAGGGGACGGGTTCTACGAGCAGTACTTC.

CDR3: CASSCAAIAANNEQFF. CDR3 sequence (DNA): TGTGCCAGCAGCTGTGCGGCAATAGCGGCTAACAATGAGCAGTTCTTC. This sequence joins TRBV5-6 and TRBJ2-1, with D perhaps matching TRBD2 (6 bases). The V gene's germline CDR1 is SGHDT and CDR2 YYEEEE. Between the trimmed V and J ends, which lost 3 bases and 5 bases, there was a span of 18 bases. This CDR3 spans 16 amino acids.

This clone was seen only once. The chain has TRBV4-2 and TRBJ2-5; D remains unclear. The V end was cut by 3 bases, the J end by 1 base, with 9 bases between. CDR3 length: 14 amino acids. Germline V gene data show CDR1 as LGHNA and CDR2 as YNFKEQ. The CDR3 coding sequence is TGTGCCAGCAGCCATGGCGGCTCCCAAGAGACCCAGTACTTC. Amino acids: CASSHGGSQETQYF.

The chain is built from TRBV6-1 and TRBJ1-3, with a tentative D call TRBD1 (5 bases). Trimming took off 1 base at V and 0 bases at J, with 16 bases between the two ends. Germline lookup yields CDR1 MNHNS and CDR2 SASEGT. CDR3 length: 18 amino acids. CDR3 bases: TGTGCCAGCAGTGAAGGGGTCGGGGGGTTCGACTCTGGAAACACCATATATTTT. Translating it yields CASSEGVGGFDSGNTIYF.

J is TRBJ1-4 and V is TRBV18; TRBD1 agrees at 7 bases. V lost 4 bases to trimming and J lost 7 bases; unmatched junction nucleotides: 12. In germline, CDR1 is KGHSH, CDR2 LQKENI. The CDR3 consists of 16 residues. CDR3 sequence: CASSLPPTGDGEKLFF. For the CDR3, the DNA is TGTGCCAGCTCACTACCACCTACAGGGGATGGTGAAAAACTGTTTTTT.

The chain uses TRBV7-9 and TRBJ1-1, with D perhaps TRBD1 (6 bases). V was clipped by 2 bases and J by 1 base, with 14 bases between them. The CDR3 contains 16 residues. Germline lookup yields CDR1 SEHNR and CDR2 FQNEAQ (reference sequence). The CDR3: CASSLSTGLGNTEAFF. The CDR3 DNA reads TGTGCCAGCAGCTTATCTACAGGGCTGGGGAACACTGAAGCTTTCTTT.

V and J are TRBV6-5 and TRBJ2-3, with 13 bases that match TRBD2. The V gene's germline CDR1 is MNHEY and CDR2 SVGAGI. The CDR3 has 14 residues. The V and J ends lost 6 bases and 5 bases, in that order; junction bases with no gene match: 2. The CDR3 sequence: CASRLAGGIDTQYF. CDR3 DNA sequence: TGTGCCAGCAGACTAGCGGGAGGGATAGATACGCAGTATTTT.

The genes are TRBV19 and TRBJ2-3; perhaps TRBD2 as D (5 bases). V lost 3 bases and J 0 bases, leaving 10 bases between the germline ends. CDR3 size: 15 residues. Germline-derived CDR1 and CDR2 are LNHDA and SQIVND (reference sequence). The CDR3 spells CASSMAAASTDTQYF. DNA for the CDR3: TGTGCCAGTAGTATGGCAGCGGCTAGCACAGATACGCAGTATTTT. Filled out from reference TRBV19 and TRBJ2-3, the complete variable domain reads DGGITQSPKYLFRKEGQNVTLSCEQNLNHDAMYWYRQDPGQGLRLIYYSQIVNDFQKGDIAEGYSVSREKKESFPLTVTSAQKNPTAFYLCASSMAAASTDTQYFGPGTRLTVL.

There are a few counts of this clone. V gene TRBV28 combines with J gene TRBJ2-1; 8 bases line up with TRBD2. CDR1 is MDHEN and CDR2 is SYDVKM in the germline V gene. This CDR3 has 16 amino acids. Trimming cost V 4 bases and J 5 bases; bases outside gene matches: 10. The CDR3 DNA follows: TGTGCCAGCAGTTCTGTAAGCGGGAGTTTAGACAATGAGCAGTTCTTC. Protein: CASSSVSGSLDNEQFF.

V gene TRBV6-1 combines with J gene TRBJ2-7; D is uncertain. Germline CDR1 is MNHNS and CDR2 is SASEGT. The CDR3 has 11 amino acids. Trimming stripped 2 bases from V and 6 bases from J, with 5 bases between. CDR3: CASSELVEQYF. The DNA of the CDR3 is TGTGCCAGCAGTGAACTAGTCGAGCAGTACTTC.